The text below deals with one TCR beta chain. Cohorts were assigned according to the clinical history that participants reported. This CDR3 comprises 15 residues. Germline V lookup: CDR1 LGHDT, CDR2 YNNKEL (reference sequence). V dropped 5 bases and J dropped 4 bases, with 18 bases sitting between them. Clones were read by immunoSEQ multiplex PCR, and TCRdb kept only the in-frame ones, dropping some. The sample lists 150,000 to 200,000 clones, approximately 88% occurring once. The sample originates from a study of blood T cell repertoires in COVID-19. About the research overall: Both acute and convalescent COVID-19 samples were obtained from the United States, Italy and Spain.

The genes are TRBV3-1 (or the pseudogene TRBV3-2) and TRBJ2-7, with D possibly TRBD1 on 8 matching bases. Sequenced material: PBMCs or T cells enriched from blood (not recorded which). The TCR comes from a man between 65 and 80 years old who had been exposed to COVID-19. CDR3 protein: CASSFRTGGEYEQYF. The DNA for the CDR3 is TGTGCCAGCAGCTTTCGTACAGGGGGGGAGTACGAGCAGTACTTC.